This TCR beta chain was retrieved from a study of human CD4 T cells and Enterobacteriaceae. Study-wide points: Ex vivo, broadly cross-reactive clonotypes appeared more expanded than specific ones.

Generated by immunoSEQ multiplex PCR, the TCRdb table keeps only in-frame clones and is missing some. Of about 29,000 clones listed, 82% are singletons. Trimming at V came to 6 bases and at J to 5 bases, leaving 15 bases not matched to a gene. In germline, CDR1 is SGDLS, CDR2 YYNGEE. The CDR3 sequence is 16 residues long. This clone was seen a handful of times. As yet, its antigen is unknown. Sorting took every CD4+ cell except CD45RA+CCR7+CD95- naive cells, reaching over 98% purity. Healthy donors' blood was sourced from blood donation centers in Switzerland. This receptor was identified in a human donor in good health. The V call is TRBV9, the J call TRBJ1-2, with 8 nucleotides matching TRBD1. Source material: memory CD4+ T cells from blood. CDR3: CASTSGQAPLGYGYTF. The CDR3 nucleotides read TGTGCCAGCACCTCGGGACAGGCCCCCTTAGGGTATGGCTACACCTTC.